Following are 8 T cell receptor beta chains from one sample sequenced in a study of shared clonotypes between healthy human individuals. TCRdb keeps only in-frame clones here, not all; method: immunoSEQ multiplex PCR. The sample lists about 2,200,000 clones, roughly 91% occurring once. CD45RO-negative CD8 cells positively selected for CCR7 made up the naive population, which excluded terminally differentiated effector memory CD45RA+ cells. The sequenced sample was naive CD8+ T cells from PBMCs. All receptors come from a man aged 18 to 35 in good health. Some clones in this sample may be carry-over from other donors' samples.

A single count supports this clone. The rearrangement uses TRBV7-9 and TRBJ2-3; perhaps D is TRBD1 or TRBD2 (5 bases each). Per germline, CDR1 SEHNR and CDR2 FQNEAQ (reference sequence). Trimming shortened V by 8 bases and J by 3 bases, and 12 bases separated the two germline ends. The CDR3 runs 13 residues. Here the CDR3 reads CASGEGRTDTQYF. In DNA, the CDR3 is TGTGCCAGCGGAGAGGGGAGAACAGATACGCAGTATTTT.

The chain carries TRBV29-1 and TRBJ2-1; weak D call: TRBD2 (5 bases). CDR3 length: 12 amino acids. V lost 2 bases to trimming and J lost 9 bases, with 11 bases between them. Germline lookup yields CDR1 SQVTM and CDR2 ANQGSEA. The CDR3 spells CSVEPPSPEQFF. The CDR3 nucleotides read TGCAGCGTTGAACCCCCTAGCCCTGAGCAGTTCTTC.

This chain links TRBV6-1 with TRBJ2-7, with D maybe TRBD1 (5 bases). CDR3 length: 15 amino acids. The germline CDR1 and CDR2 sequences are MNHNS and SASEGT. Trimming removed 2 bases from V and 2 bases from J, with 13 bases in between. CDR3 protein: CASSEHKGPAYEQYF. CDR3 nucleotides: TGTGCCAGCAGTGAACACAAGGGGCCCGCCTACGAGCAGTACTTC.

This sequence joins TRBV2 and TRBJ1-1; D is perhaps TRBD1 (6 bases). The CDR3 extends over 12 amino acids. CDR1 and CDR2 from the germline V gene are SNHLY and FYNNEI. Between the trimmed V and J ends, which lost 8 bases and 3 bases, there was a span of 10 bases. The CDR3 here is CASSQGYTEAFF. The CDR3 nucleotides are TGTGCCAGCTCTCAGGGGTACACTGAAGCTTTCTTT.

The count of this clone is one. The chain employs TRBV11-2 and TRBJ1-1; 7 nucleotides match TRBD1. This CDR3 is built from 15 residues. Germline assignment: CDR1 SGHAT and CDR2 FQNNGV. Unmatched junction bases numbered 4, after V lost 2 bases and J lost 1 base. CDR3 loop: CASSLSPGGNTEAFF. CDR3 DNA: TGTGCCAGCAGCTTAAGTCCAGGGGGGAACACTGAAGCTTTCTTT. Drawing the rest from reference TRBV11-2 and TRBJ1-1, the complete variable domain is EAGVAQSPRYKIIEKRQSVAFWCNPISGHATLYWYQQILGQGPKLLIQFQNNGVVDDSQLPKDRFSAERLKGVDSTLKIQPAKLEDSAVYLCASSLSPGGNTEAFFGQGTRLTVV.

The V and J genes are TRBV4-1 and TRBJ2-7; 9 bases agree with TRBD1. The CDR3 has 16 amino acids. Trimming cost V 0 bases and J 1 base; bases outside gene matches: 4. In germline, CDR1 is MGHRA, CDR2 YSYEKL. CDR3 in DNA: TGCGCCAGCAGCCAAGACTCCGGGACAGGGTCCTACGAGCAGTACTTC. As protein: CASSQDSGTGSYEQYF.

CDR3: CASSLFRTDQPQHF. The CDR3 nucleotides read TGTGCCAGCAGTTTGTTCAGGACCGATCAGCCCCAGCATTTT. This chain uses TRBV27 with TRBJ1-5, with D unclear. Per germline, CDR1 MNHEY and CDR2 SMNVEV (reference sequence). The CDR3 is 14 residues long. V was clipped by 3 bases and J by 5 bases, with 11 bases between them.

Comments on this clone: Other DNA sequences in the same sample also yield this CDR3. The chain links TRBV7-9 to TRBJ2-5, with unresolved D. Germline CDR1 and CDR2: SEHNR and FQNEAQ (reference sequence). There are 12 residues in the CDR3. With 1 base removed from V and 2 bases from J, the gap between germline ends came to 2 bases. Here the CDR3 DNA reads TGTGCCAGCAGCTTAGGGCAAGAGACCCAGTACTTC. Translating it yields CASSLGQETQYF.